This entry features one T cell receptor (beta chain) sequence. What it binds is unknown. This CDR3 has 15 amino acids. Losses at the gene ends were 0 bases for V and 3 bases for J; bases not matched to a gene: 3. In germline, CDR1 is MNHEY, CDR2 SVGAGI. This entry belongs to a study of T cell responses to AZD1222 COVID-19 vaccine. Using immunoSEQ multiplex PCR, the repertoire was profiled, and TCRdb retains in-frame clones only, with some absent. Of around 210,000 clones listed, around 94% were seen once; the top ten hold over 1.5%. General study findings and limits: Mostly white British, mostly female donors; authors suggested clonal diversity may be underestimated. Dominant at 160-218 and 743-854, vaccine-associated CD4 TCRs also spanned spike. Samples come after the peak T cell response, not at day 14. Seropositive AZD1222 recipients at baseline numbered only five or six.

This chain uses TRBV6-5 with TRBJ2-7, with 9 bases matching TRBD1. This specimen consisted of peripheral blood, obtained 28 days after the second dose of the MenACWY control vaccine. The clonotype was recovered from an adult who received the MenACWY meningococcal vaccine as a control. The CDR3 nucleotides are TGTGCCAGCAGTTACTCCGGGACAGGGTTCTACGAGCAGTACTTC. Protein sequence: CASSYSGTGFYEQYF.